The rows below give T cell receptor beta chains drawn from one sample of a study of neurological immune-mediated disorders. TCRdb redid the calling of the 5' RACE reads with MiXCR, one entry per CDR3 protein. The sample gives roughly 120,000 distinct CDR3 sequences, about 3.4% of which show up once; 1% to 1.5% is in the top ten. Sequenced sample: PBMCs. The receptors here all came from a woman younger than 45 with multiple sclerosis. Both conserved end residues are trimmed from each CDR3. Each record gives: V gene, CDR3 protein.

TRBV7-9 ASSSPRLGRGGRSEQY
TRBV5-1 ASSLSGRRRAYEQY
TRBV5-1 ASSLNIATSGYNEQF
TRBV5-8 ASRRTTGTGGAGSPLH
TRBV7-2 ASSSSQNTEAF
TRBV7-8 ASSLVGGGRVNTEAF
TRBV13 ASSLGSGITEAF
TRBV3-1 ASSQDERGFYEQY
TRBV5-5 ASSLARVPWDEQF
TRBV20-1 SARGSSGETQY
TRBV7-2 ASSPRTGTTEAF
TRBV4-3 ASSPALGGLNYGYT
TRBV10-2 ASSESSNYGYT
TRBV5-6 ASSSRRTGPPYNEQF
TRBV27 ASSGQGNTGELF
TRBV5-1 ASHRDTRNTEAF
TRBV20-1 SARDDQGGAF
TRBV12-3/TRBV12-4 ASSPRFLGANVLT
TRBV6-6 ASTGGTDTQY
TRBV12-3/TRBV12-4 ASSPAGEKLF
TRBV15 ATSSTGDEQY
TRBV4-1 ASSHRSTGPELF
TRBV7-7 ASSSQERSSGNTIY
TRBV15 ATSRVVPGELF
TRBV5-1 ASSLTSLNYGYT
TRBV29-1 SVDRGRTGELF
TRBV7-2 ASSLQTGGPGGEQY
TRBV9 ASSVATDRTEAF